This T cell receptor beta chain was profiled in a study of T cell responses to AZD1222 COVID-19 vaccine (dated by TCRdb to about 2021). About the full investigation: AZD1222 recipients given second doses at about 4 weeks or at about 12 weeks were pooled, since spike-specific TCR depth and breadth were not found to differ between the two schedules. A total of over 230 trial participants underwent TCR sequencing, of whom about 210 received two doses of AZD1222 and about 25 received two doses of the MenACWY control vaccine. Trial participants were enrolled by age into 18-55, 56-69 and 70-plus year subgroups, with roughly 150, 30 and 60 TCR-sequenced participants respectively. Paper-wide results and their limitations: In the small 56-69-year group, the increase in depth fell short of significance, most likely because of low power. Conclusions about previously exposed vaccinees were limited because only six AZD1222 recipients were SARS-CoV-2 seropositive at baseline. Participants were mostly white British and included more females than males, and it was suggested by the authors that clonal diversity may have been underestimated. Because no day 14 peak-response samples were available, the repertoires could be characterized only after the peak T cell response. Epitopes outside the regions mutated in the B.1.351 and B.1.1.7 variants were reportedly recognized by nearly half of the unique spike-specific TCRs. CD4 TCRs associated with the vaccine covered the entire spike protein, and the dominant responses were in regions 160-218 and 743-854. After two AZD1222 doses, spike-specific TCR breadth and depth were significantly higher than at day 0 and than in MenACWY recipients.

The intended sense of this specimen's time point label: baseline before first vaccination. Vaccinee samples were obtained from the UK trials COV001 and COV002, which included a single-blind randomized controlled phase 2/3 trial of AZD1222 (ChAdOx1 nCoV-19) in healthy adults. Trial participant PBMC samples were collected at day 0 and day 28 after the second dose for TCRbeta chain sequencing. Cut back by 6 bases and 7 bases, the V and J ends lie 13 bases apart. The CDR3 runs 12 residues from the cysteine to the phenylalanine. The sequence is cut down to CDR3 DNA, 36 bases in frame from base 1. According to the germline V gene (reference sequence), CDR1 reads MNHEY and CDR2 reads SMNVEV. A remark on this clone: It lacks a known antigen. Base qualities were left out, and no much larger clone turns up one base away.

The CDR3 regions of human TCRbeta chains were analyzed by immunosequencing. As for the original processing: Repertoire TCRs were matched against a reference library of SARS-CoV-2-specific TCRs generated with the MIRA antigen-specificity platform. Breadth meant the fraction of unique TCRs that were SARS-CoV-2-associated, whereas depth meant the fraction of total T cells that were SARS-CoV-2-associated. Using the MIRA data, every spike-specific TCR was mapped to the spike region that the TCR reacted to and assigned to either a CD4 or a CD8 class. Log10-transformed breadth and depth values were compared by one-way ANOVA with Sidak's multiple comparisons tests. This is the immuneACCESS table as TCRdb keeps it, with only in-frame sequences that have V and J called. A part of the clones is gone; compared with another copy, unresolved V genes explain less than half, and the rest is unexplained. Clone size and V and J calls were adopted from that table, with D and trimming inferred from the DNA. For this sample there are 100,000 to 150,000 clones; about nine tenths appear just once. About 1.1% of the sample is taken by the ten largest.

This chain joins TRBV27 to TRBJ2-7, with an unclear D gene assignment. The specimen comprised peripheral blood, sampled on day 0 of AZD1222 vaccination. This TCR derives from an adult in good health. The DNA sequence follows: TGTGCCAGCAGGCAGACACCCCTTGAGCAGTACTTC. Its amino acids are CASRQTPLEQYF.